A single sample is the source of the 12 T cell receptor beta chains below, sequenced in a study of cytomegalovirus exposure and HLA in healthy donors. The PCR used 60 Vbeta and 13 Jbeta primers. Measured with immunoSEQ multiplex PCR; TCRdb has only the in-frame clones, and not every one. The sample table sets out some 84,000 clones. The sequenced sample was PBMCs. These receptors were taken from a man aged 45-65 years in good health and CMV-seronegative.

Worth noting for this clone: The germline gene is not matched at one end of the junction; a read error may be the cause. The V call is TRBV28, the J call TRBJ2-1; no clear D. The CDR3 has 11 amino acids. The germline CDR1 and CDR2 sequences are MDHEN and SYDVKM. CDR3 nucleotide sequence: TGTGCCAGCAGTTCACCCCTCGAGCTGTTCTTC. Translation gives CASSSPLELFF.

The CDR3 DNA sequence: TGTGCCAGCACAACCCGGGTATTGAAACCAGATCTCAACACCGGGGAGCTGTTTTTT. Amino acid sequence: CASTTRVLKPDLNTGELFF. The chain joins TRBV18 to TRBJ2-2, with D hard to call. V lost 8 bases, J lost 2 bases, and 27 bases lay in between. CDR3 size: 19 residues. CDR1 and CDR2 (germline): KGHSH, LQKENI. Together with reference TRBV18 and TRBJ2-2, the CDR3 gives the full variable domain: NAGVMQNPRHLVRRRGQEARLRCSPMKGHSHVYWYRQLPEEGLKFMVYLQKENIIDESGMPKERFSAEFPKEGPSILRIQQVVRGDSAAYFCASTTRVLKPDLNTGELFFGEGSRLTVL.

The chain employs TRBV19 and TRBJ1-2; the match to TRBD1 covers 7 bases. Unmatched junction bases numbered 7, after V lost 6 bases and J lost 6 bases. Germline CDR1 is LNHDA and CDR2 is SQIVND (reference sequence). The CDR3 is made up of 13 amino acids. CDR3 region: CASRTEGQNGYTF. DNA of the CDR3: TGTGCCAGTAGAACTGAGGGACAGAATGGCTACACCTTC.

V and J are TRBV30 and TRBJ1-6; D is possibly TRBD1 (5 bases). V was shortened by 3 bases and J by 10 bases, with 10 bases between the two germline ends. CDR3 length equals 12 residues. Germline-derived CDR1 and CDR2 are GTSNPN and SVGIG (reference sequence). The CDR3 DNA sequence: TGTGCCTGGAGAGCTACAGGATCACCCCTCCACTTT. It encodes CAWRATGSPLHF.

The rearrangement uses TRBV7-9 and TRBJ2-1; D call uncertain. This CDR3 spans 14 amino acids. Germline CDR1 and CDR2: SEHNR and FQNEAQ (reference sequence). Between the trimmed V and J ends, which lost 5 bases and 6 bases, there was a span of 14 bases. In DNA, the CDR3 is TGTGCCAGCAGCCAAGGAGCAAATTCCAATGAGCAGTTCTTC. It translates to CASSQGANSNEQFF.

The CDR3 sequence: CASSLFVQGDAKNIQYF. DNA for the CDR3: TGTGCCAGCAGCTTATTTGTACAGGGGGATGCCAAAAACATTCAGTACTTC. The chain carries TRBV7-8 and TRBJ2-4; 8 bases are a match to TRBD1. From germline, CDR1 is SGHVS and CDR2 FQNEAQ. The CDR3 length is 17 residues. Germline trimming cut 2 bases from V and 1 base from J; bases unmatched to any gene: 7.

The CDR3 coding sequence is TGTGCCAGCAGTTTGGGGGGGGAATGGAACACTGAAGCTTTCTTT. It is translated as CASSLGGEWNTEAFF. This chain links TRBV28 with TRBJ1-1; possible D gene TRBD1, 5 bases. The length of the CDR3 is 15 residues. V lost 3 bases, J lost 1 base, and 12 bases lay in between. CDR1 MDHEN and CDR2 SYDVKM come from the germline V gene.

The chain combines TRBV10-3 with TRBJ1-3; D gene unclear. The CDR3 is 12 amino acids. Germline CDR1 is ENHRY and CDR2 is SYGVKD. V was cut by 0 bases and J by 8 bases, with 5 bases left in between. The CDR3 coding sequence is TGTGCCATCAGTGAGTCTCCTTACACCATATATTTT. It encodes CAISESPYTIYF.

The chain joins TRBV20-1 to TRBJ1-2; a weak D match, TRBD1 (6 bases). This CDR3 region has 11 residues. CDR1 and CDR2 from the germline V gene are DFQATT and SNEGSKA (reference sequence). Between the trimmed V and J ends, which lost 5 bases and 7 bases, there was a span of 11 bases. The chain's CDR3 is CSAPGDSGYTF. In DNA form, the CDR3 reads TGCAGTGCTCCAGGGGATTCTGGCTACACCTTC.

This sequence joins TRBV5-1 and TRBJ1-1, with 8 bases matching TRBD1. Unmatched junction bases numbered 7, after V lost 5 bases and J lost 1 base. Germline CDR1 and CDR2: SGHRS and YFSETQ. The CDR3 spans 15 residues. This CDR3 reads CASSPSGTGNTEAFF. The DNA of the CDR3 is TGCGCCAGCAGTCCCTCAGGGACAGGGAACACTGAAGCTTTCTTT.

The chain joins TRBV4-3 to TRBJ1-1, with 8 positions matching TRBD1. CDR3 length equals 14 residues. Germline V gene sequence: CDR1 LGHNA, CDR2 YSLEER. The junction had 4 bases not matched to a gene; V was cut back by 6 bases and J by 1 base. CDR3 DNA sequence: TGCGCCAGCAGACACGACAGGGGGAACACTGAAGCTTTCTTT. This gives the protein CASRHDRGNTEAFF.

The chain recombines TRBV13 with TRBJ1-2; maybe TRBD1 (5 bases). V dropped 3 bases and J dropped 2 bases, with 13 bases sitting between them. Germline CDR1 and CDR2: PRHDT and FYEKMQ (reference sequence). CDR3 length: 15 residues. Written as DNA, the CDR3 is TGTGCCAGCAGCTTTAATCCGACAGAGAACTATGGCTACACCTTC. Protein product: CASSFNPTENYGYTF. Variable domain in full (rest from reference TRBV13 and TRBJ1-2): AAGVIQSPRHLIKEKRETATLKCYPIPRHDTVYWYQQGPGQDPQFLISFYEKMQSDKGSIPDRFSAQQFSDYHSELNMSSLELGDSALYFCASSFNPTENYGYTFGSGTRLTVV.